These 18 T cell receptor beta chains share one sample of origin, sequenced in a study of T-cell memory formation after mild COVID-19. In TCRdb, the 5' RACE reads were re-called with MiXCR into one record per CDR3 protein. The table records tens of thousands of distinct CDR3 sequences, about 13% of them present only once. Sequenced material: PBMCs or a T cell subset sorted from them (not recorded which). The receptors stem from an adult woman who had mild COVID-19 (a few samples of this study predate the infection). Cell type and time point are not known.

The gene calls are TRBV5-1 and TRBJ1-1; TRBD1 aligns across 9 bases. The trim removed 4 bases at V and 8 bases at J, leaving 3 bases unmatched. The germline gives CDR1 SGHRS, CDR2 YFSETQ. CDR3 length: 12 amino acids. CDR3 in amino acids: CASSLGQGEAFF. DNA for the CDR3: TGCGCCAGCAGCCTGGGACAGGGAGAAGCTTTCTTT. The whole variable domain, remainder taken from reference TRBV5-1 and TRBJ1-1, is KAGVTQTPRYLIKTRGQQVTLSCSPISGHRSVSWYQQTPGQGLQFLFEYFSETQRNKGNFPGRFSGRQFSNSRSEMNVSTLELGDSALYLCASSLGQGEAFFGQGTRLTVV.

The sample holds a few counts of this clonotype. The genes are TRBV7-2 and TRBJ2-1; 12 bases are shared with TRBD2. With V trimmed by 2 bases and J by 5 bases, 4 bases remained unmatched. The CDR3 has 16 amino acids. The germline V gene encodes CDR1 SGHTA and CDR2 FQGNSA. CDR3 coding DNA: TGTGCCAGCAGCTTAACTCCTAGCGGGGGGGACAATGAGCAGTTCTTC. Its protein product is CASSLTPSGGDNEQFF.

This clonotype was picked up a small number of times. The chain employs TRBV30 and TRBJ2-1, with D perhaps TRBD1 (5 bases). CDR3 length: 13 amino acids. Germline V gene data show CDR1 as GTSNPN and CDR2 as SVGIG (reference sequence). Between the trimmed V and J ends, which lost 0 bases and 8 bases, there was a span of 11 bases. The DNA for the CDR3 is TGTGCCTGGAGTGTGAAGACAGCCGATGAGCAGTTCTTC. Translating gives CAWSVKTADEQFF.

This chain uses TRBV3-1 with TRBJ1-1; D not certain. The germline gives CDR1 LGHDT, CDR2 YNNKEL (reference sequence). V was trimmed by 1 base and J by 10 bases, leaving 19 bases between them. The CDR3 runs to 15 residues. CDR3 coding DNA: TGTGCCAGCAGCCAAGTCGGGGTCTCCCGAACGGCAGCTTTCTTT. It encodes CASSQVGVSRTAAFF. The complete variable domain, with remaining parts taken from reference TRBV3-1 and TRBJ1-1, reads DTAVSQTPKYLVTQMGNDKSIKCEQNLGHDTMYWYKQDSKKFLKIMFSYNNKELIINETVPNRFSPKSPDKAHLNLHINSLELGDSAVYFCASSQVGVSRTAAFFGQGTRLTVV.

Only a few counts were recorded for this clonotype. The chain links TRBV5-1 to TRBJ1-6, with D tentatively TRBD1 (5 bases). Trimming pared 0 bases from V and 10 bases from J, leaving 14 bases between. Germline-derived CDR1 and CDR2 are SGHRS and YFSETQ. CDR3 length: 15 residues. This CDR3 reads CASSLDQGGNSPLHF. The DNA for the CDR3 is TGCGCCAGCAGCTTGGACCAGGGAGGAAACTCACCCCTCCACTTT.

This clonotype was observed a few times. The V call is TRBV23-1, the J call TRBJ2-4; no firm D call. TRBV23-1 is noted as an ORF with a role that remains uncertain. The CDR3 consists of 17 residues. V shed 3 bases and J shed 2 bases, with 17 bases lying between them. CDR3 region: CASSHDQSSVSKNIQYF. CDR3 bases: TGCGCCAGCAGTCATGACCAGTCTTCGGTTTCCAAAAACATTCAGTACTTC.

This chain connects TRBV15 to TRBJ2-1; D may match TRBD1 or TRBD2 (5 bases each). V was cut by 0 bases and J by 0 bases, with 15 bases left in between. The germline CDR1 and CDR2 sequences are LNHNV and YYDKDF (reference sequence). The CDR3 runs to 18 residues. As DNA, the CDR3 is TGTGCCACCAGCAGAGATCGGGGACGGATAAGCTCCTACAATGAGCAGTTCTTC. Its translation is CATSRDRGRISSYNEQFF.

V gene TRBV7-6 combines with J gene TRBJ2-7, with 11 bases matching TRBD2. CDR1 is SGHVS and CDR2 is FNYEAQ in the germline V gene. Trimming at V came to 1 base and at J to 4 bases, leaving 12 bases not matched to a gene. The CDR3 has 18 amino acids. The CDR3 nucleotides read TGTGCCAGCAGCTTAGAGTTCGTGGCTAGCGGGGGGCTTTACGAGCAGTACTTC. As protein: CASSLEFVASGGLYEQYF.

The CDR3 sequence: CSARGDNEQFF. CDR3 sequence (DNA): TGCAGTGCTAGAGGGGACAATGAGCAGTTCTTC. This chain uses TRBV20-1 with TRBJ2-1; no reliable D call. V lost 1 base to trimming and J lost 5 bases, with 3 bases between them. The CDR3 is made up of 11 amino acids. From germline, CDR1 is DFQATT and CDR2 SNEGSKA (reference sequence).

This clonotype was picked up a small number of times. The CDR3 region is CASGLFNEQFF. The CDR3 bases are TGTGCTAGTGGTTTGTTCAATGAGCAGTTCTTC. This chain uses TRBV12-5 with TRBJ2-1; D unclear. The V and J ends lost 2 bases and 6 bases respectively, with 2 bases between them. Germline loops: CDR1 LGHNT, CDR2 FRNRAP. The CDR3 consists of 11 residues.

In its sample, this clonotype was seen a few times. The gene calls are TRBV5-5 and TRBJ1-1; the match to TRBD1 covers 11 bases. CDR1 SGHKS and CDR2 YYEKEE come from the germline V gene (reference sequence). This CDR3 has 15 residues. Unmatched junction bases numbered 8, after V lost 4 bases and J lost 6 bases. The CDR3, as DNA: TGTGCCAGCAGCACCGGGACAGGGGGGTTACCTGAAGCTTTCTTT. Its translation: CASSTGTGGLPEAFF.

The rearrangement uses TRBV29-1 and TRBJ2-2, with TRBD1 as a possible D gene (5 bases). Between the trimmed V and J ends, which lost 3 bases and 2 bases, there was a span of 10 bases. Per the germline V gene, CDR1 is SQVTM and CDR2 is ANQGSEA. This CDR3 is built from 14 residues. CDR3 nucleotide sequence: TGCAGCGTTGACGGGCAGGGTAACACCGGGGAGCTGTTTTTT. This translates into CSVDGQGNTGELFF.

In this sample, this clonotype turned up a few times. The V call is TRBV30, the J call TRBJ1-2, with D maybe TRBD1 (5 bases). Trimming stripped 8 bases from V and 5 bases from J, with 18 bases between. Germline V lookup: CDR1 GTSNPN, CDR2 SVGIG (reference sequence). The CDR3 has 13 amino acids. Here the CDR3 reads CARWDGPPYGYTF. Here the CDR3 DNA reads TGTGCCCGCTGGGACGGACCGCCTTATGGCTACACCTTC.

This clonotype has only a few counts. The chain uses TRBV7-6 and TRBJ1-1; tentatively, D is TRBD1 (6 bases). This CDR3 comprises 14 residues. CDR1 is SGHVS and CDR2 is FNYEAQ in the germline V gene. V was shortened by 1 base and J by 7 bases, with 13 bases between the two germline ends. Written as DNA, the CDR3 is TGTGCCAGCAGCTTAGAACGGGGGGCGGGTGAAGCTTTCTTT. Its translation: CASSLERGAGEAFF.

This clonotype has a count of ten or more. V and J are TRBV29-1 and TRBJ2-7, with D possibly being TRBD2 (6 bases). The CDR3 loop spans 13 amino acids. V lost 4 bases, J lost 3 bases, and 13 bases lay in between. CDR1 SQVTM and CDR2 ANQGSEA come from the germline V gene. The CDR3 DNA sequence: TGCAGCGTTGCCCCGGGGGTCGGCTACGAGCAGTACTTC. This encodes CSVAPGVGYEQYF.

V and J are TRBV4-1 and TRBJ2-5; no firm D call. The ends were cut back, 2 bases at V and 5 bases at J, with 15 bases in the middle. The CDR3 runs 15 residues. Germline-derived CDR1 and CDR2 are MGHRA and YSYEKL. The CDR3 coding sequence is TGCGCCAGCAGCCAAACCGGACCTGCGTCCGAGACCCAGTACTTC. It yields the protein CASSQTGPASETQYF.

The chain couples TRBV13 to TRBJ2-5; the D is unclear. V lost 1 base and J lost 5, with 17 bases in between. The CDR3 spans 16 residues. The germline V gene has CDR1 PRHDT and CDR2 FYEKMQ (reference sequence). The CDR3 region has the DNA TGTGCCAGCAGCTTAGAAGGCAATTTGGACGGTGAGACCCAGTACTTC. It specifies CASSLEGNLDGETQYF.

This clonotype was seen more than once but under ten times. This CDR3 is CASSLFVGAIDTQYF. The DNA of the CDR3 is TGTGCCAGCAGCTTATTTGTGGGGGCTATAGATACGCAGTATTTT. This chain joins TRBV7-9 and TRBJ2-3; D may be TRBD1 (6 bases). Germline lookup yields CDR1 SEHNR and CDR2 FQNEAQ (reference sequence). V lost 2 bases, J lost 5 bases, and 14 bases lay in between. The CDR3 runs 15 residues.